This T cell receptor (beta chain) was sequenced for a study of T cell responses to AZD1222 COVID-19 vaccine. The study, taken as a whole, reports: Within unmutated variant regions lay the reported targets of nearly half of spike-specific TCRs.

Profiling relied on immunoSEQ multiplex PCR, and the TCRdb table lists in-frame clones only, not all of them. The sample has some 25,000 clones; roughly nine tenths are singletons. A word on this clone: The antigen is unknown.

V was pared by 6 bases and J by 1 base, with 17 bases between. Germline loops: CDR1 KGHSH, CDR2 LQKENI. This CDR3 is 16 amino acids long. This chain joins TRBV18 and TRBJ2-3, with a tentative D call TRBD1 (5 bases). The sequence was obtained from an adult who received the AZD1222 COVID-19 vaccine. The sequencing here drew on peripheral blood, taken 28 days after the second AZD1222 dose. CDR3 amino acids: CASSHGLDKRTDTQYF. CDR3 sequence (DNA): TGTGCCAGCTCCCACGGCCTGGACAAACGCACAGATACGCAGTATTTT.